A selection of T cell receptor beta chains follows, all from one sample in a study of metastatic and nonmetastatic thyroid tumors. Using MiXCR, TCRdb reanalyzed the PCR reads. The sample records tens of thousands of clones, about 30% being singletons. The sample consisted of tumor tissue. Every receptor here comes from a female donor with papillary thyroid cancer or a benign thyroid nodule (not recorded which). Some clones in this sample may be carry-over from other donors' samples. CDR3s include the opening cysteine and the closing phenylalanine or tryptophan. Fields, in order: CDR3 length, J gene, clone size, D gene, V gene, CDR3 protein, CDR3 DNA. D genes are given only for firm matches. A row's size may be missing; if present it is once, few, many or a size class.

>15|TRBJ2-3|few|TRBD1|TRBV12-3/TRBV12-4
CASSAGTAGTDTQYF
TGTGCCAGCAGTGCCGGGACAGCTGGCACAGATACGCAGTATTTT
>12|TRBJ1-1|NA|TRBD1|TRBV3-1
CASSRGQGEAFF
TGTGCCAGCAGCCGAGGACAGGGAGAAGCTTTCTTT
>16|TRBJ1-3|NA|TRBD1|TRBV25-1
CASSATQGGSGNTIYF
TGTGCCAGCAGTGCTACCCAGGGGGGTTCTGGAAACACCATATATTTT
>13|TRBJ2-2|NA|TRBD2|TRBV27
CASRTSGSRELFF
TGTGCCAGCCGGACTAGCGGGAGTAGGGAGCTGTTTTTT
>15|TRBJ2-7|NA|NA|TRBV4-2
CASSQEMTRSYEQYF
TGTGCCAGCAGCCAAGAGATGACACGGAGCTACGAGCAGTACTTC
>12|TRBJ1-6|few|NA|TRBV19
CASSIGNSPLHF
TGTGCCAGTAGTATTGGTAATTCACCCCTCCACTTT
>13|TRBJ2-7|NA|TRBD2|TRBV11-3
CATNPTGGNEQYF
TGTGCCACCAACCCGACGGGGGGGAACGAGCAGTACTTC
>15|TRBJ2-3|few|NA|TRBV2
CASSERGTPTDTQYF
TGTGCCAGCAGTGAACGCGGGACCCCCACAGATACGCAGTATTTT
>14|TRBJ2-6|NA|NA|TRBV6-1
CASARGTGANVLTF
TGTGCCAGCGCCAGGGGAACTGGGGCCAACGTCCTGACTTTC
>14|TRBJ1-2|NA|TRBD1|TRBV5-1
CASSPRTGSYGYTF
TGCGCCAGCAGCCCCAGGACAGGGTCCTATGGCTACACCTTC
>15|TRBJ1-6|NA|TRBD1|TRBV20-1
CSARGTGGDNSPLHF
TGCAGTGCTAGAGGGACAGGGGGAGACAATTCACCCCTCCACTTT
>17|TRBJ2-7|NA|TRBD2|TRBV27
CASSRSGTSGASTEQYF
TGTGCCAGCAGTCGATCCGGGACTAGCGGGGCCAGCACCGAGCAGTACTTC
>15|TRBJ2-6|NA|NA|TRBV4-3
CASSQGTPGANVLTF
TGCGCCAGCAGCCAAGGTACTCCCGGGGCCAACGTCCTGACTTTC
>13|TRBJ1-1|few|NA|TRBV2
CASSRTEYTEAFF
TGTGCCAGCAGTCGGACCGAATACACTGAAGCTTTCTTT
>12|TRBJ2-1|NA|NA|TRBV11-2
CASSLLREKQFF
TGTGCCAGCAGCTTACTACGGGAGAAGCAGTTCTTC
>15|TRBJ1-2|NA|TRBD1|TRBV6-1
CASSRRDRGSYGYTF
TGTGCCAGCAGTCGCCGGGACAGGGGGTCCTATGGCTACACCTTC
>15|TRBJ1-6|NA|TRBD1|TRBV2
CASAQGASYNSPLHF
TGTGCCAGCGCACAGGGGGCTTCCTATAATTCACCCCTCCACTTT
>14|TRBJ1-1|few|NA|TRBV6-2/TRBV6-3
CASSYGPGFAEAFF
TGTGCCAGCAGTTATGGCCCAGGGTTTGCTGAAGCTTTCTTT
>11|TRBJ2-1|NA|NA|TRBV20-1
CSARVLNEQFF
TGCAGTGCTAGAGTCCTTAATGAGCAGTTCTTC
>14|TRBJ1-2|NA|NA|TRBV6-2/TRBV6-3
CASSFYGTDYGYTF
TGTGCCAGCAGTTTCTACGGGACGGATTATGGCTACACCTTC
>11|TRBJ1-2|NA|TRBD1|TRBV20-1
CSALQGQGYTF
TGCAGTGCCTTACAGGGGCAAGGCTACACCTTC
>13|TRBJ1-5|NA|TRBD1|TRBV2
CASRTGLLQPQHF
TGTGCCAGCAGGACAGGGTTGCTTCAGCCCCAGCATTTT
>20|TRBJ1-3|NA|TRBD1|TRBV7-2
CASSGGTGRNKLLSGNTIYF
TGTGCCAGCAGCGGGGGGACAGGGCGAAACAAACTGCTCTCTGGAAACACCATATATTTT
>16|TRBJ1-3|NA|NA|TRBV12-3/TRBV12-4
CASSLQGSGSGNTIYF
TGTGCCAGCAGTTTACAGGGATCTGGCTCGGGAAACACCATATATTTT
>18|TRBJ2-2|NA|TRBD2|TRBV5-1
CASSRASGLAGNTGELFF
TGCGCCAGCAGTCGCGCAAGCGGACTAGCGGGAAACACCGGGGAGCTGTTTTTT
>16|TRBJ1-1|NA|TRBD1|TRBV11-2
CASSFTGTGGHTEAFF
TGTGCCAGCAGCTTTACCGGGACAGGGGGACATACTGAAGCTTTCTTT
>11|TRBJ1-1|few|NA|TRBV12-3/TRBV12-4
CASSFNTEAFF
TGTGCCAGCAGTTTCAACACTGAAGCTTTCTTT
>15|TRBJ1-2|many|TRBD1|TRBV6-6
CASSYSRTGLYGYTF
TGTGCCAGCAGTTACTCTAGGACAGGGCTTTATGGCTACACCTTC
>14|TRBJ2-3|NA|NA|TRBV20-1
CSAPTTLGGDTQYF
TGCAGTGCTCCTACTACCCTCGGTGGAGATACGCAGTATTTT
>15|TRBJ1-2|once|TRBD1|TRBV12-3/TRBV12-4
CATTPGGTVNYGYTF
TGTGCCACCACCCCAGGCGGGACAGTCAACTATGGCTACACCTTC
>16|TRBJ2-1|NA|NA|TRBV5-1
CASSLEQNTRDNEQFF
TGCGCCAGCAGCTTGGAGCAAAATACCCGGGACAATGAGCAGTTCTTC
>15|TRBJ2-2|NA|NA|TRBV5-1
CASILDGRNTGELFF
TGCGCCAGCATCTTGGATGGGAGGAACACCGGGGAGCTGTTTTTT
>14|TRBJ2-1|NA|NA|TRBV27
CASSLSPGYNEQFF
TGTGCCAGCAGTTTGAGTCCAGGCTACAATGAGCAGTTCTTC
>11|TRBJ1-4|NA|NA|TRBV5-1
CAPRWDEKLFF
TGCGCCCCCAGATGGGATGAAAAACTGTTTTTT
>19|TRBJ2-1|NA|NA|TRBV28
CASSLNAYRGGGNKGEQFF
TGTGCCAGCAGTCTCAACGCGTACAGGGGAGGGGGAAACAAAGGAGAGCAGTTCTTC
>15|TRBJ2-7|NA|NA|TRBV20-1
CSARGRKSLSYEQYF
TGCAGTGCTAGGGGGCGAAAGTCCCTCTCCTACGAGCAGTACTTC
>13|TRBJ2-7|few|NA|TRBV27
CASSWGVPYEQYF
TGTGCCAGCTCTTGGGGTGTTCCCTACGAGCAGTACTTC
>17|TRBJ2-7|NA|TRBD1|TRBV6-5
CASSYSAFAGQDREQYF
TGTGCCAGCAGTTACTCGGCGTTTGCGGGACAGGACCGCGAGCAGTACTTC
>16|TRBJ2-1|NA|TRBD2|TRBV12-3/TRBV12-4
CASSRTSGISYNEQFF
TGTGCCAGCAGCCGTACTAGCGGAATATCCTACAATGAGCAGTTCTTC
>14|TRBJ2-7|few|NA|TRBV4-1
CASSRGTSDYEQYF
TGCGCCAGCAGCCGGGGCACTAGTGATTACGAGCAGTACTTC
>15|TRBJ1-6|NA|NA|TRBV5-1
CASSLGTVRDSPLHF
TGCGCCAGCAGCTTGGGGACAGTAAGGGATTCACCCCTCCACTTT